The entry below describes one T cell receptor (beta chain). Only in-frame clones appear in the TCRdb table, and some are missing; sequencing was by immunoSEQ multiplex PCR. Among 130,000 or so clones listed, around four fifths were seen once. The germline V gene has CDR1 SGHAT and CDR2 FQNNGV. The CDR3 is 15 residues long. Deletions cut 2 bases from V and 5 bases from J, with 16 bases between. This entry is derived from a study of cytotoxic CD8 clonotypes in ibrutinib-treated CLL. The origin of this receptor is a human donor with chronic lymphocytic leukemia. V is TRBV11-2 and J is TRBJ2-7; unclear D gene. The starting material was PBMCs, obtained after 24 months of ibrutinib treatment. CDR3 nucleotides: TGTGCCAGCAGCTTAAACCCCAACGGTCGCCACGAGCAGTACTTC. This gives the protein CASSLNPNGRHEQYF.